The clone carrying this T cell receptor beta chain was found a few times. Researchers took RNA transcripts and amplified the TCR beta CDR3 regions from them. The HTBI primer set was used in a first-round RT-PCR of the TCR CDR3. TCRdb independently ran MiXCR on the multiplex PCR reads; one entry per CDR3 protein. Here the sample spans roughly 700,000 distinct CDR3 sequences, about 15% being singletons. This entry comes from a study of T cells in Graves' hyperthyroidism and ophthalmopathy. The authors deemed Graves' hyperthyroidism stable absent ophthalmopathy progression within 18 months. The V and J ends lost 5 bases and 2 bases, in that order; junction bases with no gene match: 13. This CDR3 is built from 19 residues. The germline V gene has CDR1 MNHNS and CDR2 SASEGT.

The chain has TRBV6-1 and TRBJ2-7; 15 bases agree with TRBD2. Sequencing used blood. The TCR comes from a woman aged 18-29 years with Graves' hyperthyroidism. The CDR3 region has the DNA TGTGCCAGCAGTCGGGCGGGACTAGCGGGAGGACAATTAACCTACGAGCAGTACTTC. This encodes CASSRAGLAGGQLTYEQYF.